The source of this T cell receptor (beta chain) is a study of T cells in women clearing cervical HPV infection (dated by TCRdb to the late 2010s). The study in broad terms: The cases were 25 to 30 women with histologically confirmed HPV16-related CIN3 or worse, and 2 of those women had invasive cancers. Controls were 25 women whose single incident HPV16 infection cleared within 12 months without precancer or cancer developing. Blood from cases was collected at the visit at which the lesion was first identified, whereas blood from controls was collected once infection was no longer detected. For cases, a median interval of 149 days, with an interquartile range of about 90 to 210 days, was observed between lesion detection and blood sampling. HLA typing was available for only a few women, so HLA type could not be excluded as a confounder. Nested within Costa Rica's Guanacaste HPV Natural History Study, an exploratory proof-of-principle case-control study compared TCR repertoires across cervical HPV16 outcomes. Cases and controls were matched on age within five years and on year of sample collection. Cases had a median age of almost 35 years compared with 38 to 40 for controls, and baseline characteristics showed no significant differences between the groups. In the parent cohort, 9,000 to 13,000 women aged 18 or older were enrolled in Guanacaste, Costa Rica, during about 1992 to 1994 and were followed for less than 8 years. As quality controls, five blinded duplicates were added to each group, bringing the total to roughly 60 samples made up of around 50 participants and 10 or so replicates.

Study-wide conclusions, independent of this receptor: Because the number of T cells per sample was unknown, the richness differences could reflect varying T-cell content rather than repertoire biology. Random forest classifiers combining richness and V gene abundances distinguished cases from controls with an estimated AUC of roughly 0.83. Cases had lower TRBV6-7 relative abundance than controls (0.11% versus 0.16%; Bonferroni P = 0.0008). Whether associations preceded infection or resulted from infection could not be shown with the cross-sectional design, and effector/memory subsets and HPV-specific T cells were not isolated. Significantly higher TCR repertoire richness was observed in CIN3+ cases than in controls across sequencing depths, whereas no difference in evenness was found.

TCR beta CDR3 regions were amplified by multiplex PCR using the immunoSEQ assay from an average of 1200 ng genomic DNA per sample. The assay corrected primer bias using a complete synthetic TCR repertoire to establish an amplification baseline. The amplicons were sequenced on the Illumina platform. The published analysis was carried out like this. Sequence errors were corrected by clustering with frequency ratios and a modified nearest-neighbor algorithm, and the sequences were then analyzed in the immunoSEQ Analyzer using IMGT gene definitions. At each rarefaction depth, TCR richness and evenness were averaged across 20 rarefaction repeats, and any sample with fewer sequences than the depth was left out. V, D and J gene relative abundances were compared between groups with Wilcoxon rank sum tests, applying FDR correction. In the blinded duplicates, the intraclass correlation was about 96% for TCR richness and averaged about 80% across roughly 70 gene segments. TCRdb holds this immuneACCESS table with in-frame rearrangements only. Some clones are missing; in checked studies, unresolved V genes explain under half, and the rest has no known cause. V, J and clone size were drawn from that table, and D and trimming were deduced from the DNA. The sample table includes about 22,000 clones. The top ten clonotypes cover approximately 5.4% of the sample.

Concerning this clone itself: Its antigen is not yet known. The CDR3 is cut off 3 residues early in the read; its end comes from the germline J gene.

The CDR3, cysteine through phenylalanine, is 12 amino acids long. Part of the CDR3 DNA is given, 27 bases translated from base 1. V drops 7 bases and J drops 1 base, leaving 8 bases in between. Sequences DFQATT (CDR1) and SNEGSKA (CDR2) are obtained from the germline V gene (reference sequence). Every participant had a single incident cervical HPV16 infection, and prevalent HPV16 infections were excluded. Cervical HPV DNA was detected with MY09/MY11 PCR, and genotyping was done by dot-blot hybridization. Fifteen mL of heparinized blood were centrifuged, and the buffy coat was split into aliquots, frozen at -30 degrees C, and then kept at -80 degrees C. QIAGEN kits were used to extract genomic DNA from the buffy coat specimens.

The sample comprised blood buffy coat. This TCR derives from a woman between 18 and 70 years old with a cervical HPV16 infection that either progressed to CIN3+ or cleared (not recorded which). The chain is made from TRBV20-1 and TRBJ2-1; TRBD2 is a possible D gene, resting on 7 matching bases. CDR3 bases read: TGCAGTGAGGGGGGGTCCTACAATGAG. This encodes CSEGGSYNE. The entire CDR3 sequence reads CSEGGSYNEQFF.